This T cell receptor beta chain was sequenced in a study of T cell responses to AZD1222 COVID-19 vaccine (dated by TCRdb to 2020 to 2023). A note on the overall study: Because spike-specific TCR depth and breadth did not differ between the two schedules, AZD1222 recipients who got a second dose at roughly 4 weeks were pooled with those who got a second dose at roughly 12 weeks. A total of around 240 trial participants underwent TCR sequencing, of whom about 210 received two doses of AZD1222 and about 25 received two doses of the MenACWY control vaccine. Enrollment into the trials was organized by age into subgroups of 18-55, 56-69 and 70-plus years, and those subgroups contained approximately 150, 30 and 60 TCR-sequenced participants, respectively.

Interpreted using the paper, the time point label stands for: baseline before first vaccination. The vaccinee samples were drawn from two UK trials, COV001 and COV002, one of which was a single-blind randomized controlled phase 2/3 trial testing AZD1222 (ChAdOx1 nCoV-19) in healthy adults. Trial participant PBMC samples were collected at day 0 and day 28 after the second dose for TCRbeta chain sequencing. The CDR3 regions of human TCRbeta chains were analyzed by immunosequencing. The original pipeline was this. TCRs in the repertoires were compared against a reference library of SARS-CoV-2-specific TCRs that had been generated with the MIRA antigen-specificity platform. Breadth meant the fraction of unique TCRs that were SARS-CoV-2-associated, whereas depth meant the fraction of total T cells that were SARS-CoV-2-associated. Using the MIRA data, every spike-specific TCR was mapped to the spike region that the TCR reacted to and assigned to either a CD4 or a CD8 class. Log10-transformed breadth and depth values were compared by one-way ANOVA with Sidak's multiple comparisons tests. TCRdb's version of the immuneACCESS table is confined to in-frame rearrangements and falls short of the full clone set. An unresolved V gene accounts for under half of the shortfall where checked; the remainder is of unknown origin. Clone size and the V and J calls come from that table; the DNA yielded D and trimming. The sample table records 150,000 or so clones; around 89% of these occur just once. The top ten clones comprise roughly 16% of the sample.

About this clone: Its antigen is still unknown. Base qualities are missing; no much larger clone stands one base away.

Based on the germline V gene, the CDR1 and CDR2 sequences are KGHSH and LQKENI. Between the V and J ends, shortened by 2 bases and 3 bases respectively, the junction contains 5 bases. Counted from cysteine to phenylalanine, this CDR3 has 12 amino acids. Solely the CDR3 DNA is kept, with 36 bases framed from the first base. What the work shows at the level of the full study, not this receptor alone: After two AZD1222 doses, spike-specific TCR breadth and depth were significantly higher than at day 0 and than in MenACWY recipients. The vaccine-associated CD4 TCRs covered the entire spike protein, and the dominant responses fell in regions 160-218 and 743-854. Only 5 to 7 AZD1222 recipients were SARS-CoV-2 seropositive at baseline, limiting conclusions about previously exposed vaccinees. Because no day 14 peak-response samples were available, repertoires were characterized only after the peak T cell response. Reportedly, almost half of the unique spike-specific TCRs recognized epitopes lying outside the regions that are mutated in the B.1.351 and B.1.1.7 variants. In the small 56-69-year group, the increase in depth fell short of significance, most likely because of low power. Participants were mostly white British and included more females than males, and it was suggested by the authors that clonal diversity may have been underestimated.

This sequence was found in an adult in good health. Sequencing was performed on peripheral blood, taken on day 0 of AZD1222 vaccination. The rearranged segments are TRBV18 and TRBJ2-7; the D gene assignment is ambiguous. The bases read TGTGCCAGCTCACCATCCGTCTACGAGCAGTACTTC. Translated, this is CASSPSVYEQYF.